The present TCR beta chain was sequenced within a study of follicular helper T cells after annual influenza vaccination. Study at large: Sampling occurred days 0, 7 and 28 after each influenza vaccination.

Produced via immunoSEQ multiplex PCR; TCRdb's table is partial and in-frame only. This sample yields around 6,700 clones, of which 80% to 85% are seen a single time; 0.6% to 0.95% belongs to the top ten. Time point reported: 2015-2016 season, pre-vaccination. Before and after seasonal inactivated influenza vaccination, adults gave blood for sorting CD4 subsets for sequencing. The CDR3 totals 14 residues. The V and J ends lost 3 bases and 10 bases, in that order; junction bases with no gene match: 5. The germline V gene has CDR1 SGDLS and CDR2 YYNGEE. Findings and caveats of the study: Most later recoveries of Day 7 ICOS+CD38+ clones were ICOS-CD38- cTfh. Change in circulating plasmablasts correlated with ICOS+CD38+ cTfh clonality change.

In the case of this clone: Its antigen is unknown.

This receptor was taken from an adult who received the influenza vaccine. The V and J genes are TRBV9 and TRBJ1-6; TRBD1 matches 9 bases. The sample was CXCR5- memory CD4+ T cells sorted from blood, taken on the day of influenza vaccination. The CDR3 DNA is TGTGCCAGCAGCGAACAGGGGGCGCGATCACCCCTCCACTTT. Its translation: CASSEQGARSPLHF.